The entry that follows covers one TCR beta chain sequence. Hyperthyroidism, newly diagnosed and lasting under 2 months, affected patients aged 18 to 65. The sample comes from a study of T cells in Graves' hyperthyroidism and ophthalmopathy. Regions amplified from RNA transcripts were the TCR beta CDR3 regions. Primed by the HTBI set, a first-round RT-PCR was run on the TCR CDR3. MiXCR, applied by TCRdb to the multiplex PCR reads, yields one record per CDR3 protein. The data show fewer than 800,000 distinct CDR3 sequences, with less than 20% seen just once and 8.4% held by the top ten. The sequence came from a man aged 18-30 years with Graves' hyperthyroidism. Sequenced sample: blood.

CDR3 coding DNA: TGTGCCAGCAGCTTCCCGGGGGCCGGAGATACGCAGTATTTT. It translates to CASSFPGAGDTQYF. This chain links TRBV7-9 with TRBJ2-3; D tentatively reads TRBD1 or TRBD2 (6 bases each). In germline, CDR1 is SEHNR, CDR2 FQNEAQ (reference sequence). Trimming took off 3 bases at V and 5 bases at J, with 12 bases between the two ends. The CDR3 length is 14 residues.